This entry is about one T cell receptor (beta chain). Its antigen is still unknown. The read is 3 residues too short to cover the CDR3 end, so that end is filled in from the germline J gene. Assay: immunoSEQ multiplex PCR; the TCRdb copy retains only in-frame clones and omits some. The profile covers 15,000 to 25,000 clones, none occurring a single time. CVID subjects were neither ill nor on immunomodulatory or immunosuppressive medication at sampling. Donors gave 5 to 8 ml heparinized peripheral whole blood. V shed 11 bases and J 0 bases; nucleotides not matched to a gene: 13. The CDR3 contains 16 residues. Germline CDR1 and CDR2: SGHTA and FQGTGA. The sample is drawn from a study of T cell clonality in common variable immunodeficiency. Study-wide results and caveats: Shared TCRbeta clones were fewer between CVID subjects than controls. Fewer deletions and N-nucleotide insertions were reportedly seen in common variable immunodeficiency TCR beta sequences.

This sequence originates from a human donor with common variable immunodeficiency. Sequencing was performed on peripheral blood mononuclear cells. V usage is TRBV7-3 and J usage is TRBJ2-5; 9 nucleotides line up with TRBD1. The chain's CDR3 is CAGPDSGTGYQETQYF. The CDR3 DNA, read in part, is TGTGCCGGACCAGATTCCGGGACAGGGTACCAAGAGACC.